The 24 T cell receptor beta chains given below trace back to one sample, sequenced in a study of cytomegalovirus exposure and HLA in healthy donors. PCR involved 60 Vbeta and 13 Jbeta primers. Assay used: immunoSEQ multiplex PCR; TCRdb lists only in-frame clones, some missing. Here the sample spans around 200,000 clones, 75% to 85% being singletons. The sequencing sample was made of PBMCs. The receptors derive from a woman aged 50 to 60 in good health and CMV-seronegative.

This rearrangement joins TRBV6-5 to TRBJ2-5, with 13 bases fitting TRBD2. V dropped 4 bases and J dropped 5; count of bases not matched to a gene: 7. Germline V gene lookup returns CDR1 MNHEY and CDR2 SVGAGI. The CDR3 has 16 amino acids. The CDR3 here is CASSSGLAGAGETQYF. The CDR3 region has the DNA TGTGCCAGCAGTTCAGGACTAGCGGGAGCGGGGGAGACCCAGTACTTC.

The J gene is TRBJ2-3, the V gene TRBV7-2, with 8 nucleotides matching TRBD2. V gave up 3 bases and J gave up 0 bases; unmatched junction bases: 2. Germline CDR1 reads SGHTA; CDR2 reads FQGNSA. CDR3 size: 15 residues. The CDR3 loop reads CASSLTSASTDTQYF. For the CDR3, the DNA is TGTGCCAGCAGCTTGACTAGCGCGAGCACAGATACGCAGTATTTT.

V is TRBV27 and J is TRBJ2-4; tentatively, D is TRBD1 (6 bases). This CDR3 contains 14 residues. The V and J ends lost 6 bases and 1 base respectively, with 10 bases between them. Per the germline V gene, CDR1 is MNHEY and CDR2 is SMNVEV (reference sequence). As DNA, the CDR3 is TGTGCCAGCAGACCTACAGGGGCCAAAAACATTCAGTACTTC. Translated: CASRPTGAKNIQYF.

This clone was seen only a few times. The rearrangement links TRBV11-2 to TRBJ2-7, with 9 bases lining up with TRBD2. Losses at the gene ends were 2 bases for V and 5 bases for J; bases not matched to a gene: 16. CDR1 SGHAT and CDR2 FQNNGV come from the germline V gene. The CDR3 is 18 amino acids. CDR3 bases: TGTGCCAGCAGCTTATACTTTTCCGCTAGCGGGAATCTAAACGAGCAGTACTTC. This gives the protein CASSLYFSASGNLNEQYF.

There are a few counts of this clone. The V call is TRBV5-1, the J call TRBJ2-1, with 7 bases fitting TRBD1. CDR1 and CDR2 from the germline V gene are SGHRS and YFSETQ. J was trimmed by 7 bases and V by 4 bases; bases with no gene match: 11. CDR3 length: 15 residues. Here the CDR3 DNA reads TGCGCCAGCAGCCCCACAACGACAGGGAGAAATGAGCAGTTCTTC. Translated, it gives CASSPTTTGRNEQFF.

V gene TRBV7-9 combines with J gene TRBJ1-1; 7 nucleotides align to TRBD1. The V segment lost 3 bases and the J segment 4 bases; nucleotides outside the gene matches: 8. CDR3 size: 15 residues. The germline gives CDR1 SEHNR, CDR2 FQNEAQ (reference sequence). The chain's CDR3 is CASSFLRGRATEAFF. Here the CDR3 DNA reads TGTGCCAGCAGCTTCTTGAGGGGGCGCGCCACTGAAGCTTTCTTT.

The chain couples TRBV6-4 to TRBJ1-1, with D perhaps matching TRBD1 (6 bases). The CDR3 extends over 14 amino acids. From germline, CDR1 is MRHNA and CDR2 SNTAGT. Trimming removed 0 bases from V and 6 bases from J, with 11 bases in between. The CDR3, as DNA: TGTGCCAGCAGTGACTCGGGGGGGGCTGCTGAAGCTTTCTTT. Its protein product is CASSDSGGAAEAFF.

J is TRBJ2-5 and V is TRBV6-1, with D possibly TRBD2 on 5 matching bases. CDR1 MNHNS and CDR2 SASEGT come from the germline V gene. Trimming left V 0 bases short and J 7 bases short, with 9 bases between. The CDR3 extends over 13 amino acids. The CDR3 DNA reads TGTGCCAGCAGTGAAGCTTCGGCGGGGACCCAGTACTTC. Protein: CASSEASAGTQYF.

The CDR3: CASSPRTGPGNTIYF. CDR3 bases: TGTGCCAGCTCACCAAGGACAGGGCCTGGAAACACCATATATTTT. This chain joins TRBV18 and TRBJ1-3; 8 bases are shared with TRBD1. The CDR3 is 15 amino acids. V gave up 2 bases and J gave up 2 bases; unmatched junction bases: 2. The germline CDR1 and CDR2 sequences are KGHSH and LQKENI.

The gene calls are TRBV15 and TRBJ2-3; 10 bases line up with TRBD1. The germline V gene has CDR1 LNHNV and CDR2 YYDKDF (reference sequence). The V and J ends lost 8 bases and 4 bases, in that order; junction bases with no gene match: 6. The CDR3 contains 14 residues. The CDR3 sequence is CATLRDRGADTQYF. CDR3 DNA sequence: TGTGCCACCCTAAGGGACAGGGGTGCAGATACGCAGTATTTT.

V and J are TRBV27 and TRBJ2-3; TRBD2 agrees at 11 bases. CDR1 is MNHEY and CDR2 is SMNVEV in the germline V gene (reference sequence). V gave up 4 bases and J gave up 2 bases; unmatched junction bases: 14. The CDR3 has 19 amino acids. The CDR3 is CASSSIGTTSGIHTDTQYF. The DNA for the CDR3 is TGTGCCAGCAGTTCCATCGGGACGACTAGCGGGATACACACAGATACGCAGTATTTT.

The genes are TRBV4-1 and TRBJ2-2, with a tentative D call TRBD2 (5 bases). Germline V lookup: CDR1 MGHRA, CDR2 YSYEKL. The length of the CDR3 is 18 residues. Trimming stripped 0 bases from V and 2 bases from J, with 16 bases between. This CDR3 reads CASSQDIQGRGNTGELFF. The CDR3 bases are TGCGCCAGCAGCCAAGATATCCAAGGGAGAGGAAACACCGGGGAGCTGTTTTTT.

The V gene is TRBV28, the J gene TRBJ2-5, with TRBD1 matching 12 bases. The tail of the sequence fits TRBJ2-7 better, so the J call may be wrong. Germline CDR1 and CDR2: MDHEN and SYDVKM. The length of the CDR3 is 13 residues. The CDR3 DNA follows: TGTGCCATCGGGACAGGGGGCAGGTACGAGCAGTACTTC. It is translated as CAIGTGGRYEQYF.

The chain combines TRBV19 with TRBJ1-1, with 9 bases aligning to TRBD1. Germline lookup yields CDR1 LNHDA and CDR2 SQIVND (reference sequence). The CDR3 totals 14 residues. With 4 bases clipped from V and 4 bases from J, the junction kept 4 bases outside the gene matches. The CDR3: CASSTGQGITEAFF. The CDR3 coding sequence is TGTGCCAGTAGTACCGGACAGGGGATCACTGAAGCTTTCTTT.

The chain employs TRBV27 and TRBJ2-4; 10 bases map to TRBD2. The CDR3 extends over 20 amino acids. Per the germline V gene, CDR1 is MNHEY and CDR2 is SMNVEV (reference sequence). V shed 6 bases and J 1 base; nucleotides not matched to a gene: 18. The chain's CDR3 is CASSLAGGSPWGRAKNIQYF. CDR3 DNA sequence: TGTGCCAGCAGCTTAGCGGGAGGCTCCCCGTGGGGACGGGCCAAAAACATTCAGTACTTC.

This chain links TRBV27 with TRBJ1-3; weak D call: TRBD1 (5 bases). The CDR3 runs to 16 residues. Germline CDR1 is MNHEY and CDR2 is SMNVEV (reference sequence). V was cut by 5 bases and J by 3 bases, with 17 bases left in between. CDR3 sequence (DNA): TGTGCCAGCAGTCCCCAGACCCCGACAGTTGGAAACACCATATATTTT. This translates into CASSPQTPTVGNTIYF.

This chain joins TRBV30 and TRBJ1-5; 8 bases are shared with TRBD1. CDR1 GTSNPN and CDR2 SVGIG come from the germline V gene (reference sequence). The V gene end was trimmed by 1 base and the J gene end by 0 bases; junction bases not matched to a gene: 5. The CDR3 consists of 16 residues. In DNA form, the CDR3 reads TGTGCCTGGAGTGGCCAGGGGGCCTATAGCAATCAGCCCCAGCATTTT. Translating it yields CAWSGQGAYSNQPQHF.

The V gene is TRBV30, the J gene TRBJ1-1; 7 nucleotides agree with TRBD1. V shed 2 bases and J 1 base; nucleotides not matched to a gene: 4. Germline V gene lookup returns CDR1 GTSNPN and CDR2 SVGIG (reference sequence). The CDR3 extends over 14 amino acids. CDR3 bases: TGTGCCTGGAGTCAGGGGGTGACGAACACTGAAGCTTTCTTT. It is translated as CAWSQGVTNTEAFF.

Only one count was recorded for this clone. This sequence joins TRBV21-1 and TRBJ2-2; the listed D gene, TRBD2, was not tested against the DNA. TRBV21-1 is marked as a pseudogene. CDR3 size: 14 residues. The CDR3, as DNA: TGTGCCATCCGGACTAGCGGGAGGTCCGGGGAGCTGTTTTTT. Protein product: CAIRTSGRSGELFF.

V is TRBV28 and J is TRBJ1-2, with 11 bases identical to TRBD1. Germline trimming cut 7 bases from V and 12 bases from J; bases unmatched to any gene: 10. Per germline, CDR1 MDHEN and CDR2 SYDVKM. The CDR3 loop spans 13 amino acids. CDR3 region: CASIDRDRGWHTF. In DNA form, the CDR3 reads TGTGCCAGCATCGACCGGGACAGGGGGTGGCACACCTTC.

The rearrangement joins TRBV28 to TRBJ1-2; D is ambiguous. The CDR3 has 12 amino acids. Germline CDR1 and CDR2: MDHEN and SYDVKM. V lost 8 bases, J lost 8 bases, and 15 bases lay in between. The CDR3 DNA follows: TGTGCCAGCCGAATTATTAACGCGGGCTACACCTTC. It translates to CASRIINAGYTF.

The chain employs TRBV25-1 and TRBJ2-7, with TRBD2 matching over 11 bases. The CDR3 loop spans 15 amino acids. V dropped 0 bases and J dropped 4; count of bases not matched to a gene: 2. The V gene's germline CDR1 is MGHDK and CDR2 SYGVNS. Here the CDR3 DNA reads TGTGCCAGCAGTGAATACCTAGCGGGAGGATACGAGCAGTACTTC. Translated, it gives CASSEYLAGGYEQYF.

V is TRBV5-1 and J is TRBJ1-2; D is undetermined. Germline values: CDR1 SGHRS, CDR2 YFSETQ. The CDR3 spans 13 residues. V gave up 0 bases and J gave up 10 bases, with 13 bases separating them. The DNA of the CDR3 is TGCGCCAGCAGCTTGGTACAGACCATGGACTACACCTTC. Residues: CASSLVQTMDYTF.

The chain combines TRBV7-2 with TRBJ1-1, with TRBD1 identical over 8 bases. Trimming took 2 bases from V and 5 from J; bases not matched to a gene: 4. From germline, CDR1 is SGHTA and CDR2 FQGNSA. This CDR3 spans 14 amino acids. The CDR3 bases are TGTGCCAGCAGCTTACAGGGGGCTTTAACTGAAGCTTTCTTT. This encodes CASSLQGALTEAFF.